The clone carrying this TCR beta chain came up many times. Using genomic DNA as the template, TCR beta VDJ and CDR3 profiling was carried out. One entry per CDR3 protein results from TCRdb running MiXCR on the reads. Among 150,000 or so distinct CDR3 sequences, about 52% were seen once, and the ten largest hold approximately 12%. CDR3 size: 17 residues. Germline V lookup: CDR1 SNHLY, CDR2 FYNNEI. The trim removed 5 bases at V and 0 bases at J, leaving 12 bases unmatched. This specimen comes from a study of CD8+CD57+ T cells in acquired aplastic anemia. All patients picked for sequencing had shown, by flow cytometry, an expansion of CD8+CD57+ cells. Every patient was diagnosed with severe acquired aplastic anemia.

This chain links TRBV2 with TRBJ1-2, with 7 bases lining up with TRBD1. This TCR was sampled from a human donor with aplastic anemia. Sequenced sample: sorted CD4+, CD8+, or CD8+CD57+ T cells (not recorded which) from PBMCs. The CDR3 loop is CASSLRTGGYTNYGYTF. As DNA, the CDR3 is TGTGCCAGCAGTCTTCGGACAGGAGGGTACACTAACTATGGCTACACCTTC.